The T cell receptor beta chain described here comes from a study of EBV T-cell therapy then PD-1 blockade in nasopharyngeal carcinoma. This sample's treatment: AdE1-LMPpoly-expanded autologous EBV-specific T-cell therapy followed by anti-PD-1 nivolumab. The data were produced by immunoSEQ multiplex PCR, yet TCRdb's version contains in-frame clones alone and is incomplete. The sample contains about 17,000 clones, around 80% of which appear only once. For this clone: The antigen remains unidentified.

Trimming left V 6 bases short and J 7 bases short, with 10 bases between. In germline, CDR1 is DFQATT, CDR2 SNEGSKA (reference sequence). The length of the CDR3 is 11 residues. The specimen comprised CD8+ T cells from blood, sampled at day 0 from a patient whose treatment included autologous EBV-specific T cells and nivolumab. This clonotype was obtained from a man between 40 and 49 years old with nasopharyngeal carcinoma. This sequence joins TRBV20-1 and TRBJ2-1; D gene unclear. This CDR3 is CSAPILNEQFF. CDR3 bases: TGCAGTGCCCCTATCTTGAATGAGCAGTTCTTC.